This T cell receptor beta chain was identified in a study of OX40 agonist ivuxolimab in advanced cancers. In the study overall: Across the patients, intravenous ivuxolimab was delivered every 2 weeks at 0.01 to 10 mg/kg.

Germline V gives CDR1 MGHRA, CDR2 YSYEKL. This CDR3 has 16 amino acids. Losses at the gene ends were 4 bases for V and 4 bases for J; bases not matched to a gene: 11. Worth noting for this clone: The target antigen is unknown.

With baseline, cycle 4 day 1, and cycle 7 day 1 as timepoints, blood was sampled. Assay used: immunoSEQ multiplex PCR; TCRdb lists only in-frame clones, some missing. The table has fewer than 35,000 clones, about 86% seen once; the top ten hold approximately 32%. Study outcomes and limitations: More expanded clones were found, on average, in CD8+ than in CD4+ T cells. Dose levels from 0.1 to 3.0 mg/kg saw CD4+ and CD8+ blood T cells expand clonally by week 6.

The chain links TRBV4-1 to TRBJ2-7; 9 positions match TRBD1. This TCR was sampled from an adult with an advanced solid tumor such as melanoma, head and neck, liver or kidney cancer. The sequences come from CD4+ or CD8+ T cells sorted from blood, collected in a trial of the OX40 agonist ivuxolimab. The CDR3 protein is CASSPGLGTGYYEQYF. In nucleotides, the CDR3 is TGCGCCAGCAGCCCCGGCCTCGGGACAGGGTATTACGAGCAGTACTTC.